This TCR beta chain was captured by sequencing in a study of beta chain features in type 1 diabetes. As for the study in general: Summed over all samples, the examined sorted cells came to 100 million to 130 million. General study findings and limits: In every one of the four CD4+ subsets, TCRB CDR3s were moderately but significantly shorter in Type 1 diabetes patients.

TCRB transcripts that were expressed got sequenced, as all of the isolated RNA had been reverse transcribed. Sequencing used immunoSEQ multiplex PCR; TCRdb keeps in-frame clones, though not all of them. The sample has 300,000 to 350,000 clones; around 9.3% are singletons. Germline values: CDR1 MNHNS, CDR2 SASEGT. This CDR3 region has 12 residues. Trimming left V 7 bases short and J 3 bases short, with 4 bases between. This clone was seen a few times. Its antigen is currently unknown. Sequenced sample: central memory CD4+ T cells from blood. The J gene is TRBJ2-6, the V gene TRBV6-1, with no clear D. This receptor was obtained from a man aged 25-45 years with type 1 diabetes. As DNA, the CDR3 is TGTGCCAGCACTGATGGGGCCAACGTCCTGACTTTC. The encoded protein is CASTDGANVLTF.